The clone carrying this T cell receptor beta chain was picked up many times. Its antigen is as yet unknown. This specimen comes from a study of prognosis after radiotherapy for stage I lung cancer. The wider study: Enrollment began in 2018 and ended in the first half of 2019; the enrolled patients had stage I non-small cell lung cancer. Study conclusions and caveats: Patients who developed distant metastases had lower Shannon entropy after stereotactic body radiation therapy. Median unique TCR clones dropped from roughly 10,000 to 7,000 after stereotactic body radiation therapy.

Peripheral blood was collected in volumes of about 5.9 milliliters at each of two time points. The ends were cut back, 6 bases at V and 1 base at J, with 9 bases in the middle. CDR3 length equals 13 residues. Germline V CDR1 and CDR2: MNHNS, SASEGT. Genomic DNA served as the source from which two-round multiplex PCR generated TCR beta CDR3 amplicons. Primers specific to each TRBV and TRBJ gene drove first-round PCR. Via MiXCR, TCRdb re-called the multiplex PCR reads, giving one row per CDR3 protein. The sample has 30,000 to 40,000 distinct CDR3 sequences, 30% to 35% seen once. Sample: PBMCs, taken before or after stereotactic body radiation therapy (not recorded which). The receptor was isolated from a donor at least 50 years old with non-small cell lung cancer. This chain uses TRBV6-1 with TRBJ1-1; D remains ambiguous. The CDR3: CASRRSKNTEAFF. The CDR3 DNA follows: TGTGCCAGCAGGCGAAGTAAGAACACTGAAGCTTTCTTT.